This entry concerns a single T cell receptor (beta chain). What it binds is not known. Germline CDR1 reads MNHNY; CDR2 reads SVGAGI (reference sequence). CDR3 length: 15 amino acids. V lost 8 bases and J 2 bases, leaving 18 bases between the germline ends. Amplification of TCR beta CDR3 regions was performed using RNA transcripts as template. Initially, a first-round RT-PCR of the TCR CDR3 employed the HTBI primer set. MiXCR, run by TCRdb on the multiplex PCR reads, gives a single entry per CDR3 protein. There are 500,000 to 800,000 distinct CDR3 sequences in the sample; just under 45% occur only once, and about 7% lies in the top ten. The sample is drawn from a study of T cells in Graves' hyperthyroidism and ophthalmopathy. Study results and caveats: Ophthalmopathy, as predicted by the model, came a median around 6 months after the prediction. Clonotypes that were expanded in thyroid above 0.001 mostly appeared in blood too. Ophthalmopathy was separated from stable hyperthyroidism by a 13 V-J model.

Investigators excluded patients with uncontrolled infection, other autoimmune disease, pregnancy or lactation. The clonotype originates from an adult man with Graves' disease, either hyperthyroidism or ophthalmopathy (not recorded which). The source material was peripheral blood or thyroid tissue (not recorded which). The V and J genes are TRBV6-6 and TRBJ2-5, with no clear D. The CDR3 region is CASGVVGSLQETQYF. The CDR3 DNA reads as TGTGCCAGCGGCGTGGTAGGATCTTTACAAGAGACCCAGTACTTC.